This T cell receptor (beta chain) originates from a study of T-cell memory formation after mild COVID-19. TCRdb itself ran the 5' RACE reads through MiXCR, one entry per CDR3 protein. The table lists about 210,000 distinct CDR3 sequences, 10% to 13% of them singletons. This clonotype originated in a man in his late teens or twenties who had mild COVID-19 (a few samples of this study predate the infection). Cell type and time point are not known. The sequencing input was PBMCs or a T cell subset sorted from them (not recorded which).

The CDR3 sequence: CASSDRLSTDTQYF. The CDR3 nucleotides are TGTGCCAGCAGTGACAGGTTAAGCACAGATACGCAGTATTTT. This chain links TRBV2 with TRBJ2-3; D call uncertain. Germline values: CDR1 SNHLY, CDR2 FYNNEI. The V end was cut by 3 bases, the J end by 0 bases, with 7 bases between. The CDR3 totals 14 residues.